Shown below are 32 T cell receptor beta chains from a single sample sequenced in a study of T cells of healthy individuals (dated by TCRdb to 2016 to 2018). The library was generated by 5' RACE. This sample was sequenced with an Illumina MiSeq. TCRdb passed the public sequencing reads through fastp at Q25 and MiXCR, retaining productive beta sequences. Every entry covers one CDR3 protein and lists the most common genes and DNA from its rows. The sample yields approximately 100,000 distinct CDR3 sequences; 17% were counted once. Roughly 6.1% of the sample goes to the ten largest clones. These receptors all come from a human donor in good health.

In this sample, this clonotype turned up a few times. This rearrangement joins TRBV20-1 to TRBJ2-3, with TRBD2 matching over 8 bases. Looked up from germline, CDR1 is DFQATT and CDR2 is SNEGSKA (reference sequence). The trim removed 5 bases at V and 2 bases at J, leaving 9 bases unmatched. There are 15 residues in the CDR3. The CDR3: CSAERAGLATDTQYF. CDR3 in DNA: TGCAGTGCTGAGAGAGCCGGACTAGCCACAGATACGCAGTATTTT.

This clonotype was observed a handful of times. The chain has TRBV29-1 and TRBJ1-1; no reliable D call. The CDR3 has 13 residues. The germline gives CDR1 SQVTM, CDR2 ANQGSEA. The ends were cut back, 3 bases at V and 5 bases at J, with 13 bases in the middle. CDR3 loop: CSVDWSRGTEAFF. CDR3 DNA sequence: TGCAGCGTTGATTGGTCGAGAGGAACTGAAGCTTTCTTT.

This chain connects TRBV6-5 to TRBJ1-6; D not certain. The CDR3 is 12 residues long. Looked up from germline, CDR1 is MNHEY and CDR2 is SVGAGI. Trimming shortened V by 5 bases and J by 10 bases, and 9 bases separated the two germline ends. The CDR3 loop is CASSRRGSPLHF. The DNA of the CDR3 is TGTGCCAGCAGTCGCCGCGGGTCACCCCTCCACTTT.

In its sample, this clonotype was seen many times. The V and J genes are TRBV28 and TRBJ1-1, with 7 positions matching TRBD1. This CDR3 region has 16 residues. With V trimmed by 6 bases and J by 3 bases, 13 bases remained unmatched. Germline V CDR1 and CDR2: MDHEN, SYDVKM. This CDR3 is CASSRPIRGGYTEAFF. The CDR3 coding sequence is TGTGCCAGCAGCAGACCCATCAGGGGGGGGTACACTGAAGCTTTCTTT.

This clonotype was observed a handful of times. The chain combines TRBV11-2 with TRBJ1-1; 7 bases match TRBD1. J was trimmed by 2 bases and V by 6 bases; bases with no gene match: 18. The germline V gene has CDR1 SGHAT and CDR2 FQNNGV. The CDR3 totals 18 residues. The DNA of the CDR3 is TGTGCCAGCAGATCTACCGGGACAGCAAAAGGGGTAAACACTGAAGCTTTCTTT. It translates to CASRSTGTAKGVNTEAFF.

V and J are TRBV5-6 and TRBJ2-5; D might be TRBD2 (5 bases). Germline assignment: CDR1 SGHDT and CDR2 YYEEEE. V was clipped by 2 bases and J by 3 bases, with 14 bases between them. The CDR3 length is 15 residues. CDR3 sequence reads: CASSFVEEAEETQYF. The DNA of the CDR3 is TGTGCCAGCAGCTTCGTGGAGGAGGCCGAAGAGACCCAGTACTTC.

The CDR3 region has the DNA TGTGCCAGCAGCCAAATACTAGCGGGAGATCCTAAGCAGTTCTTC. Translation: CASSQILAGDPKQFF. The V gene is TRBV14, the J gene TRBJ2-1; 11 bases agree with TRBD2. V was pared by 2 bases and J by 11 bases, with 8 bases of the junction left unmatched. Germline V lookup: CDR1 SGHDN, CDR2 FVKESK. CDR3 length: 15 amino acids.

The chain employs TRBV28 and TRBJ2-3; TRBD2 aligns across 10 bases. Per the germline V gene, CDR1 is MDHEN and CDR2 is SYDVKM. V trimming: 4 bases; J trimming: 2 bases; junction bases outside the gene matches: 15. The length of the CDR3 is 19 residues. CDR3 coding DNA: TGTGCCAGCAGTTCCCCGTTTATCCGACTAGCGGGTTTCACAGATACGCAGTATTTT. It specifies CASSSPFIRLAGFTDTQYF.

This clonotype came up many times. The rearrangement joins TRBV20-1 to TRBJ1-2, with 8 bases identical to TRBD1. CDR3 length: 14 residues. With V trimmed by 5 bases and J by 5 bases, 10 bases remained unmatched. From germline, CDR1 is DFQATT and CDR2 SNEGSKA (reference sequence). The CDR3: CSAGPGQESYGYTF. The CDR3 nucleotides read TGCAGTGCTGGGCCGGGACAGGAATCATATGGCTACACCTTC.

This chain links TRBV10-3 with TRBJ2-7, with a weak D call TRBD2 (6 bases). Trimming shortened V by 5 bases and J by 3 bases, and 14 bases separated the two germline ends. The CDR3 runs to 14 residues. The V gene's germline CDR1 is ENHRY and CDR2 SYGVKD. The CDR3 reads CAISSRDFSYEQYF. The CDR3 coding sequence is TGTGCCATCAGTTCCAGGGACTTCAGCTACGAGCAGTACTTC.

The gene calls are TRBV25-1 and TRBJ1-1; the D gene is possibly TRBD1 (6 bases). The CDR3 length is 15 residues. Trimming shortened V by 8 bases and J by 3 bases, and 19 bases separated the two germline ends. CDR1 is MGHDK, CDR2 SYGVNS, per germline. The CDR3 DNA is TGTGCCAGCGGGCGAGGGGGTGGGGATTACACTGAAGCTTTCTTT. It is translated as CASGRGGGDYTEAFF.

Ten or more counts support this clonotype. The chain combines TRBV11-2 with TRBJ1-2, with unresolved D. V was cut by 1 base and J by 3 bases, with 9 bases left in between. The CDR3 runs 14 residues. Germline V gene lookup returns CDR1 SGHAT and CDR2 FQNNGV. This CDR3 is CASSLGRWDYGYTF. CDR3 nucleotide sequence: TGTGCCAGCAGCTTAGGGCGGTGGGACTATGGCTACACCTTC.

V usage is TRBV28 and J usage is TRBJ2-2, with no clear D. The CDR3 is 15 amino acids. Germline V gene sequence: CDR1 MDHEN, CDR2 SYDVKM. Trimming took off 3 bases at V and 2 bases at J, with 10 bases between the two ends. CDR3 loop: CASSFSHFNTGELFF. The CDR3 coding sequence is TGTGCCAGCAGTTTCAGTCACTTCAACACCGGGGAGCTGTTTTTT.

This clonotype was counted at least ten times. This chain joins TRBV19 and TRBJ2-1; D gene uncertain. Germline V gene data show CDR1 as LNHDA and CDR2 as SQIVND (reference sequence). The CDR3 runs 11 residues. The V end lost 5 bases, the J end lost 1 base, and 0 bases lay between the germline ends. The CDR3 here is CASSSYNEQFF. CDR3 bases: TGTGCCAGTAGTTCCTACAATGAGCAGTTCTTC.

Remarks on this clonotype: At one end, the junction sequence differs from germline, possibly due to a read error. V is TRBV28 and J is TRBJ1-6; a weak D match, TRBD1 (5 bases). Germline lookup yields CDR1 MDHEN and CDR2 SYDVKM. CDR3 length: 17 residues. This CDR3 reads CASSRGPSSSYNSPLHF. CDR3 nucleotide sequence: TGTGCCAGCAGCCGGGGACCGTCCAGCTCCTATAATTCACCCCTCCACTTC.

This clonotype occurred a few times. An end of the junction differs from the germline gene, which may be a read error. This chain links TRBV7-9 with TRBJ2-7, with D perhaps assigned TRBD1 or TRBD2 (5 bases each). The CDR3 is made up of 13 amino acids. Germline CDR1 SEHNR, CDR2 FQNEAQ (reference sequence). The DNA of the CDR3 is TGTGCCAGCAGCTCTCTGGTAGGGACCGAGGAGTACTTC. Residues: CASSSLVGTEEYF.

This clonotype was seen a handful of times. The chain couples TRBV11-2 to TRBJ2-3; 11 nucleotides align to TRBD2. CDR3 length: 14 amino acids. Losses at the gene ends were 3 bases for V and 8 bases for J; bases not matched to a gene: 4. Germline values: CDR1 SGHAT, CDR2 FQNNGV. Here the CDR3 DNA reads TGTGCCAGCAGCTTCGGGACTAGCGGCCCTACGCAGTATTTT. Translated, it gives CASSFGTSGPTQYF. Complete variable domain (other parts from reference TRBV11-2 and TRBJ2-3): EAGVAQSPRYKIIEKRQSVAFWCNPISGHATLYWYQQILGQGPKLLIQFQNNGVVDDSQLPKDRFSAERLKGVDSTLKIQPAKLEDSAVYLCASSFGTSGPTQYFGPGTRLTVL.

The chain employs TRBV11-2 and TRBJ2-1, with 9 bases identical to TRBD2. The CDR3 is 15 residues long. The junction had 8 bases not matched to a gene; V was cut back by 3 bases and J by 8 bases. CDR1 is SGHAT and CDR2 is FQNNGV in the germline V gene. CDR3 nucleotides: TGTGCCAGCAGCTTTCTTGGGACTAGCCCCCATGAGCAGTTCTTC. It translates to CASSFLGTSPHEQFF.

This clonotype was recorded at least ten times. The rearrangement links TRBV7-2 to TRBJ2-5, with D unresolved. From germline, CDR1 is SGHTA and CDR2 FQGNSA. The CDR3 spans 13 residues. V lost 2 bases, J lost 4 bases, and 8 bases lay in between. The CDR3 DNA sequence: TGTGCCAGCAGCTTACGAATGGGAGAGACCCAGTACTTC. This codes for CASSLRMGETQYF.

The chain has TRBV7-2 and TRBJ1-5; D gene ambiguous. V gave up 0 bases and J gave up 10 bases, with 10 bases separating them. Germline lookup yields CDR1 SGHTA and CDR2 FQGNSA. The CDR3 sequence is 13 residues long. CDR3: CASSLAALSPQHF. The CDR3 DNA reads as TGTGCCAGCAGCTTAGCCGCCTTGTCCCCCCAGCATTTT.

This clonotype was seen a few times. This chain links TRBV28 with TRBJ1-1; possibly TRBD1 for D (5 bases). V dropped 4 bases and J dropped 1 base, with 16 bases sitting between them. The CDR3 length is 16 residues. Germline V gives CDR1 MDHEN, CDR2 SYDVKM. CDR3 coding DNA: TGTGCCAGCAGTTCCCGTGAGGGGAGGGGGAACACTGAAGCTTTCTTT. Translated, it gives CASSSREGRGNTEAFF.

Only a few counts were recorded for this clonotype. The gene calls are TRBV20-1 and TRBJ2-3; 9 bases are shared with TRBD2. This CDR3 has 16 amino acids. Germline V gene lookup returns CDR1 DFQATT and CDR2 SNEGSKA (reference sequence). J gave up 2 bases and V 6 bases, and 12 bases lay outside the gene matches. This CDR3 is CSAAGGLRQYTDTQYF. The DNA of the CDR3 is TGCAGTGCGGCGGGAGGGCTCCGACAATACACAGATACGCAGTATTTT.

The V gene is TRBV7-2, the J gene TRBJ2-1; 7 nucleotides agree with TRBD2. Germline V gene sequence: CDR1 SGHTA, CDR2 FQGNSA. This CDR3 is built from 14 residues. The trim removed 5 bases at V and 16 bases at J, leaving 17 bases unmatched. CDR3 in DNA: TGTGCCAGCAGCCTCGCCTCTAGCGGCGCCGCCCACTTCTTC. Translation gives CASSLASSGAAHFF.

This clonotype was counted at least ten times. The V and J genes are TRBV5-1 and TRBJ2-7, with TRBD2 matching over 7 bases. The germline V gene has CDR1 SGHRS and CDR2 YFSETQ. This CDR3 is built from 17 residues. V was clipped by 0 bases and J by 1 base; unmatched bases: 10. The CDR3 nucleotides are TGCGCCAGCAGCTTGGGATCAGGCGGGAGTAGGTCCTACGAGCAGTACTTC. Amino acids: CASSLGSGGSRSYEQYF.

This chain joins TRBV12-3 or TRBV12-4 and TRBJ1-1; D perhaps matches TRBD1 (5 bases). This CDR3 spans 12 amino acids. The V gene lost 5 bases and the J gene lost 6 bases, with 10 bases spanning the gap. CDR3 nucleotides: TGTGCCAGCAGTCGTCAGGGACCTGAAGCTTTCTTT. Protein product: CASSRQGPEAFF.

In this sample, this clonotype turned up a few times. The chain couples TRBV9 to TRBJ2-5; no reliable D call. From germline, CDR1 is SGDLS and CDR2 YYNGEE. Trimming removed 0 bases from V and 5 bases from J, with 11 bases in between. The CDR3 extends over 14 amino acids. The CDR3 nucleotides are TGTGCCAGCAGCGTAGAGCCAGCGAGGGAGACCCAGTACTTC. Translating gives CASSVEPARETQYF.

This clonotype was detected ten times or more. The chain's CDR3 is CAVQGYNEQFF. CDR3 nucleotides: TGTGCAGTGCAAGGGTACAATGAGCAGTTCTTC. The chain carries TRBV2 and TRBJ2-1; D is unresolved. The germline CDR1 and CDR2 sequences are SNHLY and FYNNEI. This CDR3 has 11 amino acids.

This CDR3 is CASNPHGGPQPQHF. CDR3 nucleotide sequence: TGTGCCAGCAACCCTCACGGGGGGCCTCAGCCCCAGCATTTT. V usage is TRBV28 and J usage is TRBJ1-5; a possible D gene is TRBD1 (6 bases). The CDR3 is 14 amino acids. Germline CDR1 and CDR2: MDHEN and SYDVKM. V was trimmed by 7 bases and J by 6 bases, leaving 16 bases between them.

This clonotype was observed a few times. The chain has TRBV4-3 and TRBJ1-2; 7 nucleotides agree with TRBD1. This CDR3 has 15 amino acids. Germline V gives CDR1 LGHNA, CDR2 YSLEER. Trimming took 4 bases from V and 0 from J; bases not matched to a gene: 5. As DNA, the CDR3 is TGCGCCAGCAGCCCCACGACAGGGACTAACTATGGCTACACCTTC. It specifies CASSPTTGTNYGYTF.

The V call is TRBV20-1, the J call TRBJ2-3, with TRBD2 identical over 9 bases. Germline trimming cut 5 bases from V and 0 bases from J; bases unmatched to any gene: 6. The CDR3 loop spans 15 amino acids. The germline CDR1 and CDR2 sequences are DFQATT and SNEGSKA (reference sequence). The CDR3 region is CSAPPLAGSTDTQYF. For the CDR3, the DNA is TGCAGTGCTCCCCCCCTAGCGGGGAGCACAGATACGCAGTATTTT.

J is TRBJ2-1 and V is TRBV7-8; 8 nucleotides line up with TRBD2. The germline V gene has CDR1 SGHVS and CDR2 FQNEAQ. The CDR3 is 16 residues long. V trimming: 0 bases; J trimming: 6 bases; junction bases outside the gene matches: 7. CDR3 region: CASSLAPSGRINEQFF. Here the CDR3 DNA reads TGTGCCAGCAGCTTAGCTCCTAGCGGGCGCATCAATGAGCAGTTCTTC.

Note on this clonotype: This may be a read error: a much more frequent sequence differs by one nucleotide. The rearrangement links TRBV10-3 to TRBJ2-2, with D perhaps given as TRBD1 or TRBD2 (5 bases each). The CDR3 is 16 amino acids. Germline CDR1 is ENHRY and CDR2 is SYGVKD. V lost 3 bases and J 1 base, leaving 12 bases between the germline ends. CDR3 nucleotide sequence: TGTGCCATCAGTGATTCCGGGACCATGAACACCGGGGAGCTGTTTTTT. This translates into CAISDSGTMNTGELFF.